This TCR beta chain was obtained from a study of cytomegalovirus exposure and HLA in healthy donors. For the study at large: Earlier work reported 95 million to 130 million unique TCR beta sequences from 170 million or so T cells.

Trimming removed 3 bases from V and 3 bases from J; junction bases left unmatched: 2. Germline CDR1 and CDR2: SGHNT and YENEEA. The CDR3 extends over 15 amino acids. Note on this clone: Its antigen is currently unknown.

Notes on the study in general: A later analysis found TCR association rates differed by HLA locus, highest for DRB1 and lowest for HLA-C.

The PCR had 60 Vbeta and 13 Jbeta primers. Assay: immunoSEQ multiplex PCR; the TCRdb copy retains only in-frame clones and omits some. The data hold around 88,000 clones, with about 78% observed a single time. V usage is TRBV11-3 and J usage is TRBJ2-5, with TRBD2 identical over 12 bases. This clonotype was sampled from a middle-aged woman in good health and CMV-seropositive. Input material: PBMCs. The CDR3 is CASSFGLAGKETQYF. CDR3 nucleotide sequence: TGTGCCAGCAGCTTCGGACTAGCGGGAAAAGAGACCCAGTACTTC.